The clone carrying this T cell receptor beta chain was seen a handful of times. Its antigen is undetermined. The sample originates from a study of T cell repertoires in ileal Crohn's disease. The assay was immunoSEQ multiplex PCR, and TCRdb's table has in-frame clones only and misses some. The sample shows tens of thousands of clones, 70% to 90% of them seen only once. The CDR3 runs 13 residues. Germline CDR1 SGHNT, CDR2 YENEEA. V was cut by 3 bases and J by 4 bases, with 7 bases left in between. Study observations and caveats: The median delay to postoperative endoscopy was 5.5 to 8.5 months.

As for time point: neoterminal ileum biopsy at postoperative endoscopy, about 6 months after surgery. The clonotype originates from an adult with Crohn's disease. The sample comprised ileal tissue. V and J are TRBV11-3 and TRBJ1-3; no clear D gene. The CDR3 loop reads CASSFRAGNTIYF. The DNA for the CDR3 is TGTGCCAGCAGCTTTCGAGCGGGAAACACCATATATTTT. Full variable domain (remainder filled in from reference TRBV11-3 and TRBJ1-3): EAGVVQSPRYKIIEKKQPVAFWCNPISGHNTLYWYLQNLGQGPELLIRYENEEAVDDSQLPKDRFSAERLKGVDSTLKIQPAELGDSAVYLCASSFRAGNTIYFGEGSWLTVV.